These T cell receptor beta chains were read from a single sample in a study of cytomegalovirus exposure and HLA in healthy donors. Clones were read by immunoSEQ multiplex PCR, and TCRdb kept only the in-frame ones, dropping some. Here the sample spans about 190,000 clones, roughly 80% being singletons. Sequenced material: PBMCs. All receptors derive from a man in his forties in good health and CMV-seropositive. Both conserved end residues are part of each CDR3. Each record gives: CDR3 DNA, CDR3 protein, clone size, V gene, D gene, J gene. A D gene is named only where the DNA matches it firmly. Some rows have no size entry. The others give once, few or many, or a class for an expanded clone.

DNA: TGTGCCAGCAGCTTAAGGGGGTTACAGTTAGGGCATTACGAGCAGTACTTC; CDR3: CASSLRGLQLGHYEQYF; size: -; V: TRBV11-3; D: -; J: TRBJ2-7
DNA: TGTGCCAGCAGTGACTCAGGGACTAGCGGCAAGCAGTTCTTC; CDR3: CASSDSGTSGKQFF; size: -; V: TRBV6-4; D: TRBD2; J: TRBJ2-1
DNA: TGCGCCAGCATCCGAACAGGGGGAGAGACCCAGTACTTC; CDR3: CASIRTGGETQYF; size: -; V: TRBV5-1; D: TRBD1; J: TRBJ2-5
DNA: TGTGCCAGCAGTCTCCCCTTTATGAGGAAATTCACTAACAATGAGCAGTTCTTC; CDR3: CASSLPFMRKFTNNEQFF; size: -; V: TRBV28; D: -; J: TRBJ2-1
DNA: TGCGCCAGCAGCCAAGATATCCCCCCGGATGAGCAGTTCTTC; CDR3: CASSQDIPPDEQFF; size: -; V: TRBV4-3; D: -; J: TRBJ2-1
DNA: TGTGCCAGCAGCTTAGTTAGCGGGGGACTACAAGAGACCCAGTACTTC; CDR3: CASSLVSGGLQETQYF; size: -; V: TRBV11-2; D: TRBD2; J: TRBJ2-5
DNA: TGTGCCAGCAGTGAAGCGGGGGGGGGCAATCAGCCCCAGCATTTT; CDR3: CASSEAGGGNQPQHF; size: -; V: TRBV6-1; D: -; J: TRBJ1-5
DNA: TGTGCCAGTAGACAGGGACTAGCGGGTCCCTACGAGCAGTACTTC; CDR3: CASRQGLAGPYEQYF; size: -; V: TRBV19; D: TRBD2; J: TRBJ2-7
DNA: TGCAGCGTGGGGACAGGGTTCTACGAGCAGTACTTC; CDR3: CSVGTGFYEQYF; size: -; V: TRBV29-1; D: TRBD1; J: TRBJ2-7
DNA: TGTGCCAGCAGCGACGGACTAGCGGGACCCAATGAGCAGTTCTTC; CDR3: CASSDGLAGPNEQFF; size: -; V: TRBV9; D: TRBD2; J: TRBJ2-1
DNA: TGTGCCAGCAGTACTATAAGACGTGGCTACACCTTC; CDR3: CASSTIRRGYTF; size: -; V: TRBV6-6; D: -; J: TRBJ1-2
DNA: TGCAGCGTCATCCGGGACAGGGACATTCAGTACTTC; CDR3: CSVIRDRDIQYF; size: few; V: TRBV29-1; D: TRBD1; J: TRBJ2-4
DNA: TGTGCCAGCAGCTCAACTCATGGTTGGGAGGCTTTCTTT; CDR3: CASSSTHGWEAFF; size: -; V: TRBV11-1; D: -; J: TRBJ1-1
DNA: TGTGCCAGCAGTGCCAGGGGACAAGGAGAGCAGTACTTC; CDR3: CASSARGQGEQYF; size: few; V: TRBV6-1; D: -; J: TRBJ2-7
DNA: TGCGCCAGCAGCTTGGGACAGGGGGCTTACACTGAAGCTTTCTTT; CDR3: CASSLGQGAYTEAFF; size: -; V: TRBV5-1; D: TRBD1; J: TRBJ1-1
DNA: TGTGCCAGCAGCCCGGGGGGCGGGGAGCTGTTTTTT; CDR3: CASSPGGGELFF; size: -; V: TRBV7-3; D: TRBD2; J: TRBJ2-2
DNA: TGTGCCAGCAGCTTACTGGCGGGGGCTCAGGGCTACACCTTC; CDR3: CASSLLAGAQGYTF; size: -; V: TRBV11-2; D: -; J: TRBJ1-2
DNA: TGTGCCAGCAGCTTAGCTGCACCCGGTAGGGAGCTGTTTTTT; CDR3: CASSLAAPGRELFF; size: -; V: TRBV11-2; D: -; J: TRBJ2-2
DNA: TGTGCCATTTTTTTGGACTCTCCCAGTCTCATAGCCAAAAACATTCAGTACTTC; CDR3: CAIFLDSPSLIAKNIQYF; size: -; V: TRBV10-3; D: -; J: TRBJ2-4
DNA: TGTGCCAGCAGCCCGGTTGAGGGGGCTGGAAACACCATATATTTT; CDR3: CASSPVEGAGNTIYF; size: -; V: TRBV11-2; D: -; J: TRBJ1-3
DNA: TGTGCCAGCAGCTTTAGCGTGGCTAGCGGGCGAATGGGAGAGACCCAGTACTTC; CDR3: CASSFSVASGRMGETQYF; size: -; V: TRBV7-9; D: TRBD2; J: TRBJ2-5
DNA: TGTGCCAGTAGCCCGACAGGACAGGCGTCTGGAAACACCATATATTTT; CDR3: CASSPTGQASGNTIYF; size: -; V: TRBV19; D: TRBD1; J: TRBJ1-3
DNA: TGTGCCAGCAGCTCCCGGCAGGGGAGCAATCAGCCCCAGCATTTT; CDR3: CASSSRQGSNQPQHF; size: -; V: TRBV4-2; D: -; J: TRBJ1-5
DNA: TGTGCCAGCAGCTTGTCCGGGACAGGGCTTGATGTGACTGAAGCTTTCTTT; CDR3: CASSLSGTGLDVTEAFF; size: few; V: TRBV7-6; D: TRBD1; J: TRBJ1-1
DNA: TGTGCCAGCAGGGCAAACAGGGGTTTGGGCACTGAAGCTTTCTTT; CDR3: CASRANRGLGTEAFF; size: -; V: TRBV5-8; D: TRBD1; J: TRBJ1-1
DNA: TGTGCCAGCAGCCATCGGGGTTACGAGCAGTACTTC; CDR3: CASSHRGYEQYF; size: -; V: TRBV14; D: -; J: TRBJ2-7
DNA: TGTGCCAGCTCACCACCGTCAGGGGGCCAAGAGACCCAGTACTTC; CDR3: CASSPPSGGQETQYF; size: -; V: TRBV18; D: TRBD1; J: TRBJ2-5
DNA: TGTGCCAGTAGTCAGACCCGGGGCGGGGGGAACACCGGGGAGCTGTTTTTT; CDR3: CASSQTRGGGNTGELFF; size: -; V: TRBV19; D: TRBD2; J: TRBJ2-2
DNA: TGTGCCACCAGCAGAGAAAGGGGGGGGCAAGAGACCCAGTACTTC; CDR3: CATSRERGGQETQYF; size: -; V: TRBV15; D: -; J: TRBJ2-5
DNA: TGTGCCAGCAGCAAACGGGAGCAAAATCAGCCCCAGCATTTT; CDR3: CASSKREQNQPQHF; size: -; V: TRBV21-1; D: -; J: TRBJ1-5
DNA: TGTGCCAGCTCACCACGAGGGGGGGAGCCCCAGCATTTT; CDR3: CASSPRGGEPQHF; size: -; V: TRBV18; D: -; J: TRBJ1-5
DNA: TGTGCCAGCAGCCTCCCCCCCTACGAGCAGTACTTC; CDR3: CASSLPPYEQYF; size: -; V: TRBV7-2; D: -; J: TRBJ2-7
DNA: TGTGCCAGCAGCTTACGGGGGGCATTTCGTGGCGAGCAGTACTTC; CDR3: CASSLRGAFRGEQYF; size: -; V: TRBV5-6; D: -; J: TRBJ2-7